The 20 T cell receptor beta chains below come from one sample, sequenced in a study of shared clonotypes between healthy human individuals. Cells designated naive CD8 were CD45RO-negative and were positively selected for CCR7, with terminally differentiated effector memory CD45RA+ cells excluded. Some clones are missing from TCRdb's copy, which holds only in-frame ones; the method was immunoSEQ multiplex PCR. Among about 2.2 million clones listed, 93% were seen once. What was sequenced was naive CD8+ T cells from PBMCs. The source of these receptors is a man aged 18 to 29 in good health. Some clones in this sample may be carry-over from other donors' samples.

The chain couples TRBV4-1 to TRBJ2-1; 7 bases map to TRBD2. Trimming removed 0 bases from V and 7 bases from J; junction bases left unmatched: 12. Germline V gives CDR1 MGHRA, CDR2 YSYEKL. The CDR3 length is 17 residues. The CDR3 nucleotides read TGCGCCAGCAGCCAAGATATTATCGCGGGAGTGCAGAATGAGCAGTTCTTC. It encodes CASSQDIIAGVQNEQFF.

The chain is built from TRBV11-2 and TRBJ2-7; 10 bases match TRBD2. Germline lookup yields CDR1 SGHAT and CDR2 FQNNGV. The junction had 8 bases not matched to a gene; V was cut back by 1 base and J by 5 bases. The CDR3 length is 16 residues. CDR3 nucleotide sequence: TGTGCCAGCAGCTTAGGAGCTAGCGGGAGAGGGAACGAGCAGTACTTC. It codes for CASSLGASGRGNEQYF.

CDR3: CASSDLRSGVGNEQFF. CDR3 nucleotide sequence: TGTGCCAGCAGTGACCTGAGAAGCGGGGTCGGCAATGAGCAGTTCTTC. This chain links TRBV28 with TRBJ2-1; TRBD2 matches 7 bases. Looked up from germline, CDR1 is MDHEN and CDR2 is SYDVKM. Trimming cost V 5 bases and J 6 bases; bases outside gene matches: 13. This CDR3 comprises 16 residues.

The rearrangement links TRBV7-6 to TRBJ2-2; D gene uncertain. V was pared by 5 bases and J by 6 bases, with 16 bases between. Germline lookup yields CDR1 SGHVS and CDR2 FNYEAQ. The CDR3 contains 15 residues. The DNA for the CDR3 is TGTGCCAGCAGCCCTAGGCACATTAGCCCCGGGGAGCTGTTTTTT. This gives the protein CASSPRHISPGELFF.

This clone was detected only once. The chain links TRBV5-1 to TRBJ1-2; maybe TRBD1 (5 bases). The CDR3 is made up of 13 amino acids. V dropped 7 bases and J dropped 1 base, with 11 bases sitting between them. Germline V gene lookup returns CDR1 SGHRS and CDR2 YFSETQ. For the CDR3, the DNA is TGCGCCAGCGGTGACAGTCTTAACTATGGCTACACCTTC. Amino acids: CASGDSLNYGYTF.

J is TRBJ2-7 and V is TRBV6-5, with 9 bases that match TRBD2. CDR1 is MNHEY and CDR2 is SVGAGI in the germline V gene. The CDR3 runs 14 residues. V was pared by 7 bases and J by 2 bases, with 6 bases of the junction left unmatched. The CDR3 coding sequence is TGTGCCAGCAAATTTAGCGGGAGTCCCTACGAGCAGTACTTC. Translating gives CASKFSGSPYEQYF.

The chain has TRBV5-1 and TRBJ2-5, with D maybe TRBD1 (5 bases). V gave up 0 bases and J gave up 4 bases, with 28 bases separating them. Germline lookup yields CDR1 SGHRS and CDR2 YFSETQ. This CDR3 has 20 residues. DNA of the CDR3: TGCGCCAGCAGCTTGGGATGGGGAAGTTCAGGGTATGGGGAAGGAGAGACCCAGTACTTC. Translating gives CASSLGWGSSGYGEGETQYF.

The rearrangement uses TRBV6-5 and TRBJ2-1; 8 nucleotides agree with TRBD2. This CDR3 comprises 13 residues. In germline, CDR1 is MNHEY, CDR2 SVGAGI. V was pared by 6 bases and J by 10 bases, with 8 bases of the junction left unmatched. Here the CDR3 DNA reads TGTGCCAGCAGGGGGACTAGACTAGGCGAGCAGTTCTTC. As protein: CASRGTRLGEQFF.

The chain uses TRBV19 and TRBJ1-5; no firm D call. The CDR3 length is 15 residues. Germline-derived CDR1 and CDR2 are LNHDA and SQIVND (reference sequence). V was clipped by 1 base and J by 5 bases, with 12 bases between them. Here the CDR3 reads CASSIVGSLDQPQHF. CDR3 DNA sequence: TGTGCCAGTAGTATAGTTGGCAGCTTAGATCAGCCCCAGCATTTT.

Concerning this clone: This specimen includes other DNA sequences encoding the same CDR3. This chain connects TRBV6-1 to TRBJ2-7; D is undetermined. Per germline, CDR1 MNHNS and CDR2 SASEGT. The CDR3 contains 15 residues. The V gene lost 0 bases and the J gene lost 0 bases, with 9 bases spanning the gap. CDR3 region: CASSEAGGSSYEQYF. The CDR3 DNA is TGTGCCAGCAGTGAAGCGGGCGGTAGCTCCTACGAGCAGTACTTC.

The CDR3 loop is CASSERERTSTDTQYF. The CDR3 DNA sequence: TGTGCCAGCAGTGAGCGGGAACGCACTAGCACAGATACGCAGTATTTT. The genes are TRBV6-4 and TRBJ2-3, with D maybe TRBD2 (6 bases). The CDR3 sequence is 16 residues long. Between the trimmed V and J ends, which lost 3 bases and 0 bases, there was a span of 13 bases. From germline, CDR1 is MRHNA and CDR2 SNTAGT.

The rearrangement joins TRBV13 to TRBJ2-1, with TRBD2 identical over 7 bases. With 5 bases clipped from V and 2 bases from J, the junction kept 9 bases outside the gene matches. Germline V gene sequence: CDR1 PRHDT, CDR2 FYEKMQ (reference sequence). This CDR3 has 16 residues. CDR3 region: CASSTAGTTAYNEQFF. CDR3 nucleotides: TGTGCCAGCAGCACAGCCGGGACTACAGCCTACAATGAGCAGTTCTTC.

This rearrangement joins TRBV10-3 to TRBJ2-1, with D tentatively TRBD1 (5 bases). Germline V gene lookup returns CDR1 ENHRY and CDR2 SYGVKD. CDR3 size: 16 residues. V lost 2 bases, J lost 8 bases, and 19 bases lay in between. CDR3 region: CAISESLAGKGHEQFF. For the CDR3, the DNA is TGTGCCATCAGTGAGAGTCTGGCAGGGAAGGGGCATGAGCAGTTCTTC.

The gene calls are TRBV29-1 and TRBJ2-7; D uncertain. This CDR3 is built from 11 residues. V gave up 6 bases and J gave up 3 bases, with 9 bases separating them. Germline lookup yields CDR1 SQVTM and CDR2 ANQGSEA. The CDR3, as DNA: TGCAGCGTGTACGACGGCTACGAGCAGTACTTC. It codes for CSVYDGYEQYF.

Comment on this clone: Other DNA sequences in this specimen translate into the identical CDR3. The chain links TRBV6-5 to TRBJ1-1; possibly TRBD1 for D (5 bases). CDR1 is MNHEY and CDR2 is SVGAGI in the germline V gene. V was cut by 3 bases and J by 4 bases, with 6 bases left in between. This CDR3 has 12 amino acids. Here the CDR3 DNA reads TGTGCCAGCAGTTATGGGACCACTGAAGCTTTCTTT. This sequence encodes CASSYGTTEAFF.

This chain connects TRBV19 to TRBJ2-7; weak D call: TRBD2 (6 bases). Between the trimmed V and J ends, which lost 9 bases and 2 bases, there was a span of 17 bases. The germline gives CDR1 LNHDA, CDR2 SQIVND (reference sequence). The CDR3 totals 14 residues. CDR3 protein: CASATGTLTYEQYF. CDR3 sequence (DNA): TGTGCCAGCGCCACCGGGACTCTCACCTACGAGCAGTACTTC.

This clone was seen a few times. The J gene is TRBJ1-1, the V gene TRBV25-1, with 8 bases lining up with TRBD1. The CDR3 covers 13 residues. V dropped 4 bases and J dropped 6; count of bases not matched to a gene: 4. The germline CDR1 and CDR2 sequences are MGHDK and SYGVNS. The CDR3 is CASSGQGIPEAFF. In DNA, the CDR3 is TGTGCCAGCAGTGGACAGGGGATCCCTGAAGCTTTCTTT.

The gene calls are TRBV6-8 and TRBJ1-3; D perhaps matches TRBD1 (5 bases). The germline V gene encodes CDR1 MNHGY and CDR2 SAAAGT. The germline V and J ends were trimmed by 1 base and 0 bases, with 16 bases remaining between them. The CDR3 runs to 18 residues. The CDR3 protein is CASSYCSPPTGSGNTIYF. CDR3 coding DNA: TGTGCCAGCAGTTACTGCAGCCCCCCCACAGGCTCTGGAAACACCATATATTTT.

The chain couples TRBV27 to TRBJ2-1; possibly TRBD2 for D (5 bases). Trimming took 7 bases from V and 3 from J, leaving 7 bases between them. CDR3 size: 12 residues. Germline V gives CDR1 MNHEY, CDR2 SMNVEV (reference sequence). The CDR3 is CASTGDYNEQFF. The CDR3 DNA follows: TGTGCCAGCACCGGGGACTACAATGAGCAGTTCTTC.

CDR3 DNA sequence: TGCGCCAGCAGCTTGTTTAGGGGTGAGCAGTTCTTC. Translated: CASSLFRGEQFF. The chain carries TRBV5-1 and TRBJ2-1; D possibly corresponds to TRBD1 (5 bases). V lost 1 base, J lost 9 bases, and 8 bases lay in between. The CDR3 covers 12 residues. The germline V gene has CDR1 SGHRS and CDR2 YFSETQ. Together with reference TRBV5-1 and TRBJ2-1, the CDR3 gives the full variable domain: KAGVTQTPRYLIKTRGQQVTLSCSPISGHRSVSWYQQTPGQGLQFLFEYFSETQRNKGNFPGRFSGRQFSNSRSEMNVSTLELGDSALYLCASSLFRGEQFFGPGTRLTVL.